These 28 T cell receptor beta chains came from one sample sequenced in a study of T cell responses to AZD1222 COVID-19 vaccine. Libraries were prepared by immunoSEQ multiplex PCR; TCRdb keeps only in-frame clonotypes and omits some of them. The data show roughly 140,000 clones, about nine tenths seen once. This sample comprised peripheral blood, obtained on day 0 of AZD1222 vaccination. The receptors were gathered from an adult in good health.

This chain links TRBV9 with TRBJ2-7; 10 nucleotides line up with TRBD1. In germline, CDR1 is SGDLS, CDR2 YYNGEE. The trim removed 4 bases at V and 5 bases at J, leaving 9 bases unmatched. The CDR3 runs to 15 residues. CDR3 in amino acids: CASSPFRDRGHEQYF. In nucleotides, the CDR3 is TGTGCCAGCAGCCCATTCCGGGACAGGGGACACGAGCAGTACTTC.

This clone has only a few counts. This rearrangement joins TRBV7-9 to TRBJ1-1; maybe TRBD1 (6 bases). V was shortened by 3 bases and J by 3 bases, with 8 bases between the two germline ends. CDR3 length equals 13 residues. CDR1 is SEHNR and CDR2 is FQNEAQ in the germline V gene (reference sequence). The CDR3 bases are TGTGCCAGCAGCTTTGCAGGGGACACTGAAGCTTTCTTT. This sequence encodes CASSFAGDTEAFF.

This rearrangement joins TRBV6-5 to TRBJ2-4; 10 bases map to TRBD1. The CDR3 has 14 residues. The trim removed 10 bases at V and 1 base at J, leaving 4 bases unmatched. CDR1 is MNHEY and CDR2 is SVGAGI in the germline V gene. The CDR3 spells CATRQGAAKNIQYF. The DNA of the CDR3 is TGTGCCACCAGACAGGGGGCGGCCAAAAACATTCAGTACTTC.

The chain uses TRBV7-9 and TRBJ2-5; 7 nucleotides match TRBD1. Germline loops: CDR1 SEHNR, CDR2 FQNEAQ (reference sequence). The CDR3 length is 13 residues. The junction had 5 bases not matched to a gene; V was cut back by 5 bases and J by 5 bases. The CDR3 sequence is CASSRQGRETQYF. As DNA, the CDR3 is TGTGCCAGCAGCAGACAGGGCCGGGAGACCCAGTACTTC.

The V and J genes are TRBV11-2 and TRBJ2-2; D possibly corresponds to TRBD2 (6 bases). Germline V gives CDR1 SGHAT, CDR2 FQNNGV. V lost 2 bases and J 4 bases, leaving 11 bases between the germline ends. The CDR3 loop spans 15 amino acids. CDR3 coding DNA: TGTGCCAGCAGCTTAATGGGGAGGCGCACCGGGGAGCTGTTTTTT. Translation: CASSLMGRRTGELFF.

The chain has TRBV9 and TRBJ1-2; D gene ambiguous. Germline V gene sequence: CDR1 SGDLS, CDR2 YYNGEE. V was shortened by 0 bases and J by 8 bases, with 8 bases between the two germline ends. There are 12 residues in the CDR3. The CDR3, as DNA: TGTGCCAGCAGCGTAGGGGTGGGAGGCTACACCTTC. Protein product: CASSVGVGGYTF.

V is TRBV11-2 and J is TRBJ1-1, with unresolved D. Trimming stripped 1 base from V and 1 base from J, with 10 bases between. The CDR3 has 15 amino acids. Germline loops: CDR1 SGHAT, CDR2 FQNNGV. CDR3 bases: TGTGCCAGCAGCTTAGCTGGTCCCGGGAACACTGAAGCTTTCTTT. Translated, it gives CASSLAGPGNTEAFF.

The chain uses TRBV6-6 and TRBJ1-2; TRBD1 might be the D (6 bases). The V gene's germline CDR1 is MNHNY and CDR2 SVGAGI (reference sequence). V lost 0 bases to trimming and J lost 5 bases, with 10 bases between them. The CDR3 covers 14 residues. CDR3 bases: TGTGCCAGCAGTTACTCAACAGGGAGGTATGGCTACACCTTC. Translated: CASSYSTGRYGYTF.

This chain uses TRBV7-8 with TRBJ2-5, with D unresolved. V was clipped by 3 bases and J by 4 bases, with 9 bases between them. The CDR3 runs 13 residues. Germline V gives CDR1 SGHVS, CDR2 FQNEAQ. CDR3 nucleotides: TGTGCCAGCAGCTTTGTACTACTAGAGACCCAGTACTTC. Translating it yields CASSFVLLETQYF.

The chain has TRBV18 and TRBJ1-5, with 7 positions matching TRBD1. The CDR3 spans 14 residues. Germline V gene sequence: CDR1 KGHSH, CDR2 LQKENI. Trimming cost V 3 bases and J 6 bases; bases outside gene matches: 5. The CDR3 here is CASSPTGQIQPQHF. In DNA form, the CDR3 reads TGTGCCAGCTCACCTACGGGACAGATTCAGCCCCAGCATTTT.

This clone was seen a single time. This chain joins TRBV2 and TRBJ1-5; no firm D call. The CDR3 is made up of 13 amino acids. The ends were cut back, 6 bases at V and 5 bases at J, with 11 bases in the middle. Germline V gene lookup returns CDR1 SNHLY and CDR2 FYNNEI. The CDR3 DNA reads as TGTGCCAGCAGGAAGGACGAGGATCAGCCCCAGCATTTT. Translating gives CASRKDEDQPQHF.

The V call is TRBV27, the J call TRBJ2-5, with 14 bases matching TRBD2. The CDR3 loop spans 18 amino acids. The V gene end was trimmed by 4 bases and the J gene end by 4 bases; junction bases not matched to a gene: 11. Looked up from germline, CDR1 is MNHEY and CDR2 is SMNVEV (reference sequence). CDR3 DNA sequence: TGTGCCAGCAGTTCCTACCGAGGACTAGCGGGAGGTGGAGAGACCCAGTACTTC. It translates to CASSSYRGLAGGGETQYF.

This sequence joins TRBV3-1 (or the pseudogene TRBV3-2) and TRBJ1-2, with 8 bases identical to TRBD1. The CDR3 extends over 15 amino acids. V dropped 1 base and J dropped 4; count of bases not matched to a gene: 5. CDR1 and CDR2 (germline): LGHDT, YNNKEL (reference sequence). The CDR3 reads CASSQVPGGFYGYTF. As DNA, the CDR3 is TGTGCCAGCAGCCAAGTTCCAGGGGGCTTCTATGGCTACACCTTC.

J is TRBJ2-7 and V is TRBV9; 7 bases agree with TRBD1. Trimming cost V 3 bases and J 7 bases; bases outside gene matches: 13. This CDR3 has 15 amino acids. Germline-derived CDR1 and CDR2 are SGDLS and YYNGEE. CDR3 nucleotide sequence: TGTGCCAGCAGCGGGAGAGATGGGGGCAGGGGGGAGCAGTACTTC. Residues: CASSGRDGGRGEQYF.

The table lists this clone with a count of one. This chain uses TRBV11-3 with TRBJ2-1; no definite D call. Per germline, CDR1 SGHNT and CDR2 YENEEA. V was pared by 0 bases and J by 8 bases, with 8 bases between. CDR3 size: 13 residues. This CDR3 reads CASSLDTHYEQFF. The CDR3 DNA reads TGTGCCAGCAGCTTAGATACGCATTATGAGCAGTTCTTC.

This clone was seen a single time. The chain uses TRBV5-4 and TRBJ2-1; TRBD2 agrees at 9 bases. This CDR3 spans 17 amino acids. With 4 bases clipped from V and 0 bases from J, the junction kept 8 bases outside the gene matches. Germline values: CDR1 SGHNT, CDR2 YYREEE (reference sequence). The CDR3 nucleotides are TGTGCCAGCAGCCCGACTAGCGGTTTGGGCTCCTACAATGAGCAGTTCTTC. This codes for CASSPTSGLGSYNEQFF.

The chain combines TRBV7-2 with TRBJ2-7, with no clear D. CDR3 length: 11 amino acids. Germline loops: CDR1 SGHTA, CDR2 FQGNSA. Between the trimmed V and J ends, which lost 6 bases and 4 bases, there was a span of 7 bases. This CDR3 is CASSRSYEQYF. CDR3 coding DNA: TGTGCCAGCAGTCGGAGTTACGAGCAGTACTTC.

The V call is TRBV19, the J call TRBJ1-2; TRBD1 agrees at 7 bases. Germline V gene sequence: CDR1 LNHDA, CDR2 SQIVND (reference sequence). CDR3 length: 14 residues. V was clipped by 6 bases and J by 4 bases; unmatched bases: 8. Here the CDR3 DNA reads TGTGCCAGTAGGTGGACAGGAGTTATCTATGGCTACACCTTC. It yields the protein CASRWTGVIYGYTF. Together with reference TRBV19 and TRBJ1-2, the CDR3 gives the full variable domain: DGGITQSPKYLFRKEGQNVTLSCEQNLNHDAMYWYRQDPGQGLRLIYYSQIVNDFQKGDIAEGYSVSREKKESFPLTVTSAQKNPTAFYLCASRWTGVIYGYTFGSGTRLTVV.

This clone was seen a single time. The rearrangement uses TRBV19 and TRBJ1-1, with 7 bases identical to TRBD1. Germline CDR1 reads LNHDA; CDR2 reads SQIVND (reference sequence). The CDR3 spans 13 residues. V lost 5 bases to trimming and J lost 3 bases; unmatched junction nucleotides: 3. The CDR3 protein is CASSSGQHTEAFF. Here the CDR3 DNA reads TGTGCCAGTAGTTCGGGACAGCACACTGAAGCTTTCTTT.

The chain has TRBV28 and TRBJ1-6; 10 bases line up with TRBD1. Trimming at V came to 9 bases and at J to 6 bases, leaving 8 bases not matched to a gene. Germline lookup yields CDR1 MDHEN and CDR2 SYDVKM. This CDR3 spans 15 amino acids. The CDR3 is CASPFRDRGNSPLHF. Written as DNA, the CDR3 is TGTGCCAGTCCCTTCCGGGACAGGGGTAATTCACCCCTCCACTTT.

This clone has only a few counts. The rearrangement links TRBV28 to TRBJ2-1; D not resolved. V lost 5 bases and J lost 0, with 8 bases in between. This CDR3 comprises 14 residues. Germline V lookup: CDR1 MDHEN, CDR2 SYDVKM. CDR3 loop: CASSTVNSYNEQFF. The CDR3 region has the DNA TGTGCCAGCAGTACGGTTAACTCCTACAATGAGCAGTTCTTC.

The chain links TRBV27 to TRBJ2-7; D possibly corresponds to TRBD1 (5 bases). Germline V gene sequence: CDR1 MNHEY, CDR2 SMNVEV (reference sequence). This CDR3 region has 13 residues. Trimming removed 6 bases at V and 4 bases at J, with 13 bases between. CDR3 sequence reads: CASSRQSTYEQYF. The DNA for the CDR3 is TGTGCCAGCAGCCGACAGTCCACGTACGAGCAGTACTTC.

The chain employs TRBV28 and TRBJ1-5; 9 positions match TRBD1. The V gene end was trimmed by 6 bases and the J gene end by 2 bases; junction bases not matched to a gene: 5. Germline lookup yields CDR1 MDHEN and CDR2 SYDVKM. This CDR3 region has 15 residues. CDR3 protein: CASSLGQGGNQPQHF. In DNA, the CDR3 is TGTGCCAGCAGCCTGGGACAGGGTGGCAATCAGCCCCAGCATTTT. Filled out from reference TRBV28 and TRBJ1-5, the complete variable domain reads DVKVTQSSRYLVKRTGEKVFLECVQDMDHENMFWYRQDPGLGLRLIYFSYDVKMKEKGDIPEGYSVSREKKERFSLILESASTNQTSMYLCASSLGQGGNQPQHFGDGTRLSIL.

This clone came up a few times. Its ends do not fully match the called genes, so a read error is possible. CDR3 DNA sequence: TGTGCTAGCAGCTTTACAGGGGGCTACGAGCAGTACTTC. Protein sequence: CASSFTGGYEQYF. This chain connects TRBV7-7 to TRBJ2-7, with 8 bases aligning to TRBD1. The CDR3 loop spans 13 amino acids. Germline V gene sequence: CDR1 SSHAT, CDR2 FNYEAQ (reference sequence).

V gene TRBV3-1 (or the pseudogene TRBV3-2) combines with J gene TRBJ2-1; D gene ambiguous. This CDR3 is 12 amino acids long. Germline V gives CDR1 LGHDT, CDR2 YNNKEL (reference sequence). V lost 5 bases, J lost 4 bases, and 6 bases lay in between. CDR3 sequence reads: CASSAPYNEQFF. CDR3 nucleotide sequence: TGTGCCAGCAGCGCCCCTTACAATGAGCAGTTCTTC.

The genes are TRBV27 and TRBJ2-1, with D possibly TRBD2 on 6 matching bases. Per the germline V gene, CDR1 is MNHEY and CDR2 is SMNVEV (reference sequence). The CDR3 runs to 14 residues. V lost 3 bases to trimming and J lost 6 bases, with 12 bases between them. Here the CDR3 reads CASSLWGVPNEQFF. The CDR3 DNA reads as TGTGCCAGCAGTTTGTGGGGGGTCCCCAATGAGCAGTTCTTC.

J is TRBJ1-4 and V is TRBV5-5; D remains ambiguous. The CDR3 sequence is 12 residues long. V lost 4 bases to trimming and J lost 5 bases, with 6 bases between them. In germline, CDR1 is SGHKS, CDR2 YYEKEE (reference sequence). The CDR3 protein is CASSPWNEKLFF. Written as DNA, the CDR3 is TGTGCCAGCAGCCCGTGGAATGAAAAACTGTTTTTT.

The rearrangement links TRBV2 to TRBJ2-3; 7 bases align to TRBD2. The CDR3 loop spans 13 amino acids. Trimming cost V 8 bases and J 1 base; bases outside gene matches: 3. CDR1 is SNHLY, CDR2 FYNNEI, per germline. Written as DNA, the CDR3 is TGTGCCAGCGGCCTAGCGGGCACAGATACGCAGTATTTT. Translated: CASGLAGTDTQYF.